These T cell receptor beta chains were read from a single sample in a study of blood T cell repertoires in COVID-19. Sequencing used immunoSEQ multiplex PCR; TCRdb keeps in-frame clones, though not all of them. Of about 64,000 clones in the sample, roughly 90% are singletons; the top ten hold around 8.4%. Sequenced material: peripheral blood. These receptors came from a woman older than 75 with active COVID-19. Both conserved end residues are part of each CDR3. D genes are given only for firm matches. For some rows the clone size is stated as once, few or many, or as a class when expanded; others skip it.

J,size,D,V,DNA,CDR3
TRBJ2-3,once,TRBD2,TRBV24-1,TGTGCCACCAGTGATTTGGGACTAGCGGAGACAGATACGCAGTATTTT,CATSDLGLAETDTQYF
TRBJ2-1,NA,NA,TRBV4-1,TGCGCCAGCAGCCAAGGAAGAGTGAACTCCTACAATGAGCAGTTCTTC,CASSQGRVNSYNEQFF
TRBJ2-2,NA,NA,TRBV11-2,TGTGCCAGCAGCTTTGTCGGGATAGGGGAGCTGTTTTTT,CASSFVGIGELFF
TRBJ2-5,few,NA,TRBV5-1,TGCGCCAGCAGCCCCGGACAGGGAGGGGAGACCCAGTACTTC,CASSPGQGGETQYF
TRBJ2-3,NA,TRBD1,TRBV5-6,TGTGCCAGCAGCCCGATTACAGGGGGCTCAGATACGCAGTATTTT,CASSPITGGSDTQYF
TRBJ1-6,few,TRBD1,TRBV6-6,TGTGCCAGCAGTTACTCGGGACAGGGGGATAATTCACCCCTCCACTTT,CASSYSGQGDNSPLHF
TRBJ1-1,NA,NA,TRBV10-2,TGCGCCAGCAGCCACTCCCGTGGCACTGAAGCTTTCTTT,CASSHSRGTEAFF
TRBJ2-2,NA,TRBD1,TRBV5-1,TGCGCCAGCAGACATAGACAGGGGGAGGACACCGGGGAGCTGTTTTTT,CASRHRQGEDTGELFF
TRBJ1-2,NA,TRBD1,TRBV28,TGTGCCAGCAGAAGGACAGGGGGTAACTATGGCTACACCTTC,CASRRTGGNYGYTF
TRBJ2-3,NA,TRBD1,TRBV4-1,TGCGCCAGCAGCCGACGGTTACAGGGGTTTAGCACAGATACGCAGTATTTT,CASSRRLQGFSTDTQYF
TRBJ2-1,NA,NA,TRBV28,TGTGCCAGCATCGGGGCCAGGGGTCGCAATGAGCAGTTCTTC,CASIGARGRNEQFF
TRBJ1-1,NA,TRBD1,TRBV5-1,TGCGCCAGCAGCCGCACGGGACAGCTGAACACTGAAGCTTTCTTT,CASSRTGQLNTEAFF
TRBJ1-1,NA,TRBD1,TRBV19,TGTGCCACTGCCAAGACAGGGGTGAACACTGAAGCTTTCTTT,CATAKTGVNTEAFF
TRBJ1-2,NA,TRBD1,TRBV4-1,TGCGCCAGCAGCCAACCGGGACAGAGTAACTATGGCTACACCTTC,CASSQPGQSNYGYTF
TRBJ1-3,NA,TRBD1,TRBV11-2,TGTGCCAGCAGCCCAAACGAGTGGACAGGGAGAAACACCATATATTTT,CASSPNEWTGRNTIYF
TRBJ2-1,NA,TRBD2,TRBV29-1,TGCAGCGTTGAACTAGCGGGCAATGAGCAGTTCTTC,CSVELAGNEQFF
TRBJ2-2,NA,TRBD2,TRBV5-1,TGCGCCAGCAGCCCCGGGGGGGCGAACACCGGGGAGCTGTTTTTT,CASSPGGANTGELFF
TRBJ1-1,once,NA,TRBV7-9,TGTGCCAGCAGGTCGAAAACCGCCCGGGGGAACACTGAAGCTTTCTTT,CASRSKTARGNTEAFF
TRBJ2-5,NA,TRBD1,TRBV28,TGTGCCAGCAGTCATCCGACAGGGCCGGTTGACCAAGAGACCCAGTACTTC,CASSHPTGPVDQETQYF
TRBJ1-1,NA,NA,TRBV7-8,TGTGCCAGCAGCCGAGATCGATCGGGGACTGAAGCTTTCTTT,CASSRDRSGTEAFF
TRBJ2-1,NA,TRBD1,TRBV10-3,TGTGCCATCAGAGGGACAGGCAATGAGCAGTTCTTC,CAIRGTGNEQFF
TRBJ1-2,NA,NA,TRBV2,TGTGCCAGCAGTGAATACGGAGACCGGGTCTTTCGGTCGTTC,CASSEYGDRVFRSF
TRBJ2-7,NA,NA,TRBV11-2,TGTGCCAGCAGATCCCTGCGGCAGGAGCAGTACTTC,CASRSLRQEQYF
TRBJ2-6,NA,NA,TRBV19,TGTGCCAGTAGTTCCCTACTCCTACCCTCTGGGGCCAACGTCCTGACTTTC,CASSSLLLPSGANVLTF
TRBJ1-1,NA,NA,TRBV11-2,TGTGCCAGCAGCTTAGGGGCCGGCGGACTAAACACTGAAGCTTTCTTT,CASSLGAGGLNTEAFF
TRBJ2-3,NA,NA,TRBV5-1,TGCGCCAGCAGCCCAAACCCCACAGGGAGCACAGATACGCAGTATTTT,CASSPNPTGSTDTQYF
TRBJ2-1,few,NA,TRBV2,TGTGCCAGCAGTGATGGAGGATCCAATGAGCAGTTCTTC,CASSDGGSNEQFF
TRBJ2-1,NA,TRBD2,TRBV27,TGTGCCAGCAGTTTATATGCTCTAGCGGGAGGGTCCTACAATGAGCAGTTCTTC,CASSLYALAGGSYNEQFF
TRBJ2-7,NA,TRBD1,TRBV2,TGTGCCAGCAGCCAAAGTAGACAGGGCCTATACTCATACGAGCAGTACTTC,CASSQSRQGLYSYEQYF
TRBJ1-1,NA,TRBD1,TRBV7-2,TGTGCCAGCAGCCAGGGGGCTGGGAGGACCACTGAAGCTTTCTTT,CASSQGAGRTTEAFF
TRBJ2-2,NA,NA,TRBV5-1,TGCGCCAGCAGCCCCGAGGGAGCACACACCGGGGAGCTGTTTTTT,CASSPEGAHTGELFF
TRBJ2-5,NA,TRBD2,TRBV28,TGTGCCAGCAGTTTTTTGGCTAGCGGGGGCGGGGAGACCCAGTACTTC,CASSFLASGGGETQYF
TRBJ1-5,NA,NA,TRBV12-3/TRBV12-4,TGTGCCAGGGCGGCTCAGCCCCAGCATTTT,CARAAQPQHF
TRBJ2-2,NA,NA,TRBV20-1,TGCAGTGCTAGTCTAGCTCCCACCGGGGAGCTGTTTTTT,CSASLAPTGELFF
TRBJ2-7,NA,TRBD1,TRBV11-2,TGTGCCAGCAGCTTAGGCCGCTCGGGACAGGGCTACGAGCAGTACTTC,CASSLGRSGQGYEQYF
TRBJ2-1,NA,TRBD2,TRBV7-2,TGTGCCAGTCAACTAGCGGGGGCCTCCTACAATGAGCAGTTCTTC,CASQLAGASYNEQFF
TRBJ1-1,NA,NA,TRBV5-8,TGTGCCAGCAGCCCGGCGGGGGCCATGAACACTGAAGCTTTCTTT,CASSPAGAMNTEAFF
TRBJ2-1,NA,NA,TRBV28,TGTGCCAGCAGTACCGGGAACTACAATGAGCAGTTCTTC,CASSTGNYNEQFF
TRBJ1-6,once,NA,TRBV5-1,TGCGCCAGCAGCTTGGACGGGTCTCTGAATAATTCACCCCTCCACTTT,CASSLDGSLNNSPLHF
TRBJ1-1,NA,NA,TRBV29-1,TGCAGCGGTACCCTGGGGGGGGGCGCTGAAGCTTTCTTT,CSGTLGGGAEAFF
TRBJ2-3,NA,TRBD2,TRBV7-9,TGTGCCAGCAGCTTAGTGGCGGGGGGCGACCCTCGCACAGATACGCAGTATTTT,CASSLVAGGDPRTDTQYF
TRBJ2-7,NA,NA,TRBV15,TGTGCCACCAGCAGCTACAGGGGGGGATACGAGCAGTACTTC,CATSSYRGGYEQYF
TRBJ1-2,NA,TRBD1,TRBV29-1,TGCAGCGCCGGGACAGGGGGCAACTATGGCTACACCTTC,CSAGTGGNYGYTF
TRBJ2-2,NA,NA,TRBV7-9,TGTGCCAGCAGCTTGGGTAGCGCAACGAACACCGGGGAGCTGTTTTTT,CASSLGSATNTGELFF
TRBJ1-4,NA,TRBD1,TRBV2,TGTGCCGGGCGGACAGGGGCTAATGAAAAACTGTTTTTT,CAGRTGANEKLFF
TRBJ2-3,NA,NA,TRBV9,TGTGCCAGCAGCGTAGCTGGGGGGACCCGAACGGATACGCAGTATTTT,CASSVAGGTRTDTQYF
TRBJ1-2,NA,NA,TRBV6-5,TGTGCCAGCAAGGCGGATTATAACTATGGCTACACCTTC,CASKADYNYGYTF
TRBJ2-6,NA,NA,TRBV3-1/TRBV3-2,TGTGCCAGCACCCTATCTGGGGCCAACGTCCTGACTTTC,CASTLSGANVLTF
TRBJ1-2,once,NA,TRBV4-2,TGTGCCAGCAGCCAAGAGACTCGAAACTATGGCTACACCTTC,CASSQETRNYGYTF